The clone carrying this T cell receptor beta chain was counted ten times or more. The sample originates from a study of lung T cells in sarcoidosis with Löfgren's syndrome. Germline values: CDR1 SGHTA, CDR2 FQGNSA. The CDR3 is 15 residues long. With 5 bases clipped from V and 6 bases from J, the junction kept 9 bases outside the gene matches. TCRdb processed the reads anew with MiXCR; each CDR3 protein has one entry. Among around 60,000 distinct CDR3 sequences, around 20% were seen once, and the ten largest hold 2.3%. This chain links TRBV7-2 with TRBJ1-5; 8 bases are shared with TRBD1. Sequences were obtained from CD4+ T cells from PBMCs. This clonotype originated in a human donor with sarcoidosis (Löfgren's syndrome or another form), or a control subject (not recorded which). The CDR3 sequence: CASSNRQGIGQPQHF. The CDR3 DNA sequence: TGTGCCAGCAGCAACAGACAGGGGATAGGTCAGCCCCAGCATTTT.